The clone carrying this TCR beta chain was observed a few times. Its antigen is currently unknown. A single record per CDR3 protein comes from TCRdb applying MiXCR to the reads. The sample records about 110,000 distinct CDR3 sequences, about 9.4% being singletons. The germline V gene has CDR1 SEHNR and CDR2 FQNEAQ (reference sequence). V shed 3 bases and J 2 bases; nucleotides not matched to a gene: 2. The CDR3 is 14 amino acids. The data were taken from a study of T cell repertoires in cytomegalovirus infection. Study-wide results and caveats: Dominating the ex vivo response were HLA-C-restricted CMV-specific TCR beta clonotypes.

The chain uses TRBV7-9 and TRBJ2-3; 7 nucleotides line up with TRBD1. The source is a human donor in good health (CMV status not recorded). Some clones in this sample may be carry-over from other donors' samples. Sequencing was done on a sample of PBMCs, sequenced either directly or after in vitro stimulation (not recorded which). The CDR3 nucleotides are TGTGCCAGCAGCTTGACAGGGTACACAGATACGCAGTATTTT. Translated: CASSLTGYTDTQYF.